The clone carrying this T cell receptor beta chain is judged medium-sized. Each patient came to thyroid surgery without any prior treatment (of any kind). The sample belongs to a study of metastatic and nonmetastatic thyroid tumors. V shed 6 bases, J shed 10 bases, and the junction held 13 bases outside the gene matches. This CDR3 is 15 amino acids long. Germline V CDR1 and CDR2: MNHEY, SMNVEV (reference sequence). TCRdb reanalyzed the PCR reads with MiXCR. Among just over 20,000 clones listed, 15% to 19% were seen once. This sequence was found in a female donor with papillary thyroid cancer or a benign thyroid nodule (not recorded which). Some clones in this sample may be carry-over from other donors' samples. The V and J genes are TRBV27 and TRBJ2-1; 9 nucleotides line up with TRBD1. The sequenced material came from blood. The DNA for the CDR3 is TGTGCCAGCAGAAATGTGAACAGGGGGCTCGGAGAGCAGTTCTTC. Translated: CASRNVNRGLGEQFF.